These 5 T cell receptor beta chains share one sample of origin, sequenced in a study of cytomegalovirus exposure and HLA in healthy donors. Amplification used 60 Vbeta primers and 13 Jbeta primers. Produced via immunoSEQ multiplex PCR; TCRdb's table is partial and in-frame only. This table holds 65,000 to 90,000 clones, approximately 78% found once. The sample was PBMCs. These receptors were taken from a man younger than 35 in good health and CMV-seronegative.

V usage is TRBV6-4 and J usage is TRBJ1-2; 8 positions agree with TRBD1. This CDR3 spans 15 amino acids. Trimming took 6 bases from V and 6 from J; bases not matched to a gene: 12. Looked up from germline, CDR1 is MRHNA and CDR2 is SNTAGT. As DNA, the CDR3 is TGTGCCAGCAGAGAGGACAGGGAATTGTGGAATGGCTACACCTTC. This gives the protein CASREDRELWNGYTF.

This rearrangement joins TRBV27 to TRBJ2-7, with D tentatively TRBD1 (6 bases). Trimming took 5 bases from V and 1 from J, leaving 18 bases between them. Germline V gene lookup returns CDR1 MNHEY and CDR2 SMNVEV (reference sequence). The CDR3 contains 16 residues. CDR3 DNA sequence: TGTGCCAGCAGTCCGACCGGGACACCAAGTTCCTACGAGCAGTACTTC. It is translated as CASSPTGTPSSYEQYF.

The chain couples TRBV7-9 to TRBJ2-3, with 7 bases identical to TRBD2. This CDR3 spans 16 amino acids. J was trimmed by 5 bases and V by 4 bases; bases with no gene match: 12. CDR1 is SEHNR and CDR2 is FQNEAQ in the germline V gene (reference sequence). The CDR3 here is CASSSIGGGGGDTQYF. CDR3 nucleotide sequence: TGTGCCAGCAGCTCCATCGGCGGGGGAGGAGGAGATACGCAGTATTTT.

V is TRBV7-2 and J is TRBJ2-5; no definite D call. The CDR3 consists of 15 residues. CDR1 SGHTA and CDR2 FQGNSA come from the germline V gene. V lost 2 bases to trimming and J lost 4 bases, with 14 bases between them. CDR3 loop: CASSLRSRLGETQYF. The CDR3 coding sequence is TGTGCCAGCAGCTTAAGGTCCAGGCTGGGAGAGACCCAGTACTTC.

The J gene is TRBJ1-1, the V gene TRBV6-1, with 8 bases lining up with TRBD1. Trimming cost V 3 bases and J 4 bases; bases outside gene matches: 1. CDR3 length equals 13 residues. Germline V gene data show CDR1 as MNHNS and CDR2 as SASEGT. CDR3 sequence: CASSDTGGTEAFF. The CDR3 DNA sequence: TGTGCCAGCAGTGATACAGGGGGCACTGAAGCTTTCTTT.